The rows below give T cell receptor beta chains drawn from one sample of a study of Ad26.COV2.S vaccination and SARS-CoV-2 variants. The repertoire was sequenced with immunoSEQ multiplex PCR; TCRdb's copy has only in-frame clones and lacks some. The sample records hundreds of thousands of clones, more than 80% being singletons. Sequenced here: peripheral blood, sampled in a trial of Ad26.COV2.S vaccine versus placebo. The receptors were sampled from a person aged 18-65 years who received the Ad26.COV2.S COVID-19 vaccine or a placebo. Both conserved end residues are part of each CDR3. The order of the fields is D gene, J gene, clone size, V gene, CDR3 DNA, CDR3 protein. The D gene is left open where the match is weak. Clone size, where shown, is once, few, many, or a class for clones that have expanded.

d_gene: NA; j_gene: TRBJ2-5; abundance: NA; v_gene: TRBV4-3; CDR3nt: TGCGCCAGCAGCCAAGATTACCGGGGGCAAGAGACCCAGTACTTC; CDR3aa: CASSQDYRGQETQYF
d_gene: NA; j_gene: TRBJ1-3; abundance: NA; v_gene: TRBV24-1; CDR3nt: TGTGCCACCAGGAGAGACGGTGGAAACACCATATATTTT; CDR3aa: CATRRDGGNTIYF
d_gene: TRBD2; j_gene: TRBJ2-5; abundance: NA; v_gene: TRBV15; CDR3nt: TGTGCCACCAGCAGAGGGTGGTGGGCTAGCGGGGGGGCCCGTCAAGAGACCCAGTACTTC; CDR3aa: CATSRGWWASGGARQETQYF
d_gene: NA; j_gene: TRBJ1-3; abundance: NA; v_gene: TRBV3-1/TRBV3-2; CDR3nt: TGTGCCAGCAGCCAAGTCTTGCAGGGAGGTTCTGGAAACACCATATATTTT; CDR3aa: CASSQVLQGGSGNTIYF
d_gene: NA; j_gene: TRBJ2-7; abundance: NA; v_gene: TRBV18; CDR3nt: TGTGCCAGCTCAGCGACAGAGTTCGACGAGCAGTACTTC; CDR3aa: CASSATEFDEQYF
d_gene: TRBD1; j_gene: TRBJ1-1; abundance: NA; v_gene: TRBV5-4; CDR3nt: TGTGCCAGCGGGACAGTGAACACTGAAGCTTTCTTT; CDR3aa: CASGTVNTEAFF
d_gene: NA; j_gene: TRBJ2-3; abundance: NA; v_gene: TRBV29-1; CDR3nt: TGCAGCGTACGTGACGGCACAGATACGCAGTATTTT; CDR3aa: CSVRDGTDTQYF
d_gene: NA; j_gene: TRBJ2-3; abundance: NA; v_gene: TRBV12-3/TRBV12-4; CDR3nt: TGTGCCAGCAGTCCAGCCCGCGTGGGGCAGTATTTT; CDR3aa: CASSPARVGQYF
d_gene: NA; j_gene: TRBJ2-7; abundance: NA; v_gene: TRBV25-1; CDR3nt: TGTGCCAGCAGTGGACTAACAGGTACTACCTACGAGCAGTACTTC; CDR3aa: CASSGLTGTTYEQYF
d_gene: TRBD1; j_gene: TRBJ2-7; abundance: once; v_gene: TRBV3-1/TRBV3-2; CDR3nt: TGTGCCAGCAACCTACAGGGGGCGCGGGAGCAGTACTTC; CDR3aa: CASNLQGAREQYF
d_gene: NA; j_gene: TRBJ1-1; abundance: once; v_gene: TRBV5-6; CDR3nt: TGTGCCAGCAGAGGCTACCCAAACACTGAAGCTTTCTTT; CDR3aa: CASRGYPNTEAFF
d_gene: TRBD1; j_gene: TRBJ2-7; abundance: NA; v_gene: TRBV7-8; CDR3nt: TGTGCCAGCAGCTTTCCGGGACAGGCGGCCGAGCAGTACTTC; CDR3aa: CASSFPGQAAEQYF
d_gene: NA; j_gene: TRBJ2-7; abundance: NA; v_gene: TRBV2; CDR3nt: TGTGCCAGCAGGGAGGAACAGGGTGGAGGCTACGAGCAGTACTTC; CDR3aa: CASREEQGGGYEQYF
d_gene: NA; j_gene: TRBJ1-1; abundance: NA; v_gene: TRBV2; CDR3nt: TGTGCCAGCAAGGACTCCAAGGCGACTGAAGCTTTCTTT; CDR3aa: CASKDSKATEAFF
d_gene: TRBD2; j_gene: TRBJ2-1; abundance: NA; v_gene: TRBV4-2; CDR3nt: TGTGCCAGCAGCCCCCGACTAGCGGGAGGGCCCTCCTACAATGAGCAGTTCTTC; CDR3aa: CASSPRLAGGPSYNEQFF
d_gene: NA; j_gene: TRBJ1-2; abundance: NA; v_gene: TRBV20-1; CDR3nt: TGCAGTGCTAGTATACAGGGCTTCGGAGGCTACACCTTC; CDR3aa: CSASIQGFGGYTF
d_gene: NA; j_gene: TRBJ2-7; abundance: NA; v_gene: TRBV30; CDR3nt: TGTGCCTGGAGGGGGACCCTAACTGATGTACTAGTCGACAGACTCTACGAGCAGTACTTC; CDR3aa: CAWRGTLTDVLVDRLYEQYF
d_gene: TRBD2; j_gene: TRBJ2-1; abundance: NA; v_gene: TRBV6-6; CDR3nt: TGTGCCAGCAGTCCACTAGCGGGATCGCGGGGGGAGCAGTTCTTC; CDR3aa: CASSPLAGSRGEQFF
d_gene: TRBD2; j_gene: TRBJ2-7; abundance: NA; v_gene: TRBV30; CDR3nt: TGTGCCTGGGGACTAGCGGGGGGGCAAGGAACCTACGAGCAGTACTTC; CDR3aa: CAWGLAGGQGTYEQYF
d_gene: NA; j_gene: TRBJ1-3; abundance: NA; v_gene: TRBV3-1/TRBV3-2; CDR3nt: TGTGCCAGCAGCCCCCAGGGCTCTGGAAACACCATATATTTT; CDR3aa: CASSPQGSGNTIYF
d_gene: TRBD2; j_gene: TRBJ2-7; abundance: NA; v_gene: TRBV27; CDR3nt: TGTGCCAGCAGTTTATCGGGACTAGCGGGAAACTACGAGCAGTACTTC; CDR3aa: CASSLSGLAGNYEQYF
d_gene: NA; j_gene: TRBJ2-1; abundance: NA; v_gene: TRBV7-9; CDR3nt: TGTGCCAGCAGCTTAGGTCTGGGCCCCTACAATGAGCAGTTCTTC; CDR3aa: CASSLGLGPYNEQFF
d_gene: NA; j_gene: TRBJ1-4; abundance: NA; v_gene: TRBV19; CDR3nt: TGTGCCAGTAGGAATGGGGATGAAAAACTGTTTTTT; CDR3aa: CASRNGDEKLFF
d_gene: NA; j_gene: TRBJ1-1; abundance: NA; v_gene: TRBV3-1/TRBV3-2; CDR3nt: TGTGCCAGCAGCTACGGACAGACCAGCGGTGCTTTCTTT; CDR3aa: CASSYGQTSGAFF
d_gene: NA; j_gene: TRBJ2-1; abundance: NA; v_gene: TRBV19; CDR3nt: TGTGCCAGCCGAAGGGGCACTGAGCAGTTCTTC; CDR3aa: CASRRGTEQFF
d_gene: NA; j_gene: TRBJ2-7; abundance: NA; v_gene: TRBV9; CDR3nt: TGTGCCAGCAGCGTAGGTACTCCAAGCTCCTACGAGCAGTACTTC; CDR3aa: CASSVGTPSSYEQYF
d_gene: TRBD1; j_gene: TRBJ2-7; abundance: NA; v_gene: TRBV3-1/TRBV3-2; CDR3nt: TGTGCCAGCAGCCAAGTTTTGGACAGGGGCTCCTACGAGCAGTACTTC; CDR3aa: CASSQVLDRGSYEQYF
d_gene: NA; j_gene: TRBJ1-2; abundance: NA; v_gene: TRBV11-2; CDR3nt: TGTGCCAGCAGCCACCCCAGGGGCGCTTACGGCTACACCTTC; CDR3aa: CASSHPRGAYGYTF
d_gene: NA; j_gene: TRBJ1-6; abundance: NA; v_gene: TRBV6-5; CDR3nt: TGTGCCAGCAGTTCCGGAACGAACCCATTGAATTCACCCCTCCACTTT; CDR3aa: CASSSGTNPLNSPLHF
d_gene: TRBD1; j_gene: TRBJ1-5; abundance: few; v_gene: TRBV6-5; CDR3nt: TGTGCCAGCAACCCTACAGGGGGCGATCAGCCCCAGCATTTT; CDR3aa: CASNPTGGDQPQHF
d_gene: TRBD2; j_gene: TRBJ2-5; abundance: NA; v_gene: TRBV29-1; CDR3nt: TGCAGCGTTGTCCTGGGACTAGCGGGAGAGACCCAGTACTTC; CDR3aa: CSVVLGLAGETQYF
d_gene: TRBD2; j_gene: TRBJ2-7; abundance: NA; v_gene: TRBV4-1; CDR3nt: TGCGCCAGCAGCCAAGATCTGGCGGGAGGGAGCCTTGGGGAGCAGTACTTC; CDR3aa: CASSQDLAGGSLGEQYF